This T cell receptor beta chain was identified in a study of read filtering for tumor transcriptome and immune sequencing. Study-level results: Without single-read clonotypes, shared clonotype proportions correlated more between IR-seq and RNA-seq. The CD138-negative fraction was mixed bone marrow immune cells, not pure T cells.

From roughly 390 ng of RNA, a library with molecular barcoded alpha/delta and beta/gamma adaptors was made. TCRdb recomputed calls from the reads with MiXCR, one row per CDR3 protein. The top ten hold around 52% of the sample, which has fewer than 25,000 distinct CDR3 sequences, 22% seen once. Germline assignment: CDR1 DFQATT and CDR2 SNEGSKA (reference sequence). The ends lost 5 bases at V and 2 bases at J; junction bases unmatched: 4. The CDR3 totals 14 residues. This clonotype was seen at least ten times. What it binds is unknown. Sequences were obtained from a population of CD138-negative cells sorted from bone marrow. The origin of this receptor is a donor aged 40 or over with multiple myeloma. The chain uses TRBV20-1 and TRBJ2-3; 10 bases fit TRBD2. CDR3 sequence reads: CSAPTSGTTDTQYF. The CDR3 coding sequence is TGCAGTGCTCCCACTAGCGGGACCACAGATACGCAGTATTTT.